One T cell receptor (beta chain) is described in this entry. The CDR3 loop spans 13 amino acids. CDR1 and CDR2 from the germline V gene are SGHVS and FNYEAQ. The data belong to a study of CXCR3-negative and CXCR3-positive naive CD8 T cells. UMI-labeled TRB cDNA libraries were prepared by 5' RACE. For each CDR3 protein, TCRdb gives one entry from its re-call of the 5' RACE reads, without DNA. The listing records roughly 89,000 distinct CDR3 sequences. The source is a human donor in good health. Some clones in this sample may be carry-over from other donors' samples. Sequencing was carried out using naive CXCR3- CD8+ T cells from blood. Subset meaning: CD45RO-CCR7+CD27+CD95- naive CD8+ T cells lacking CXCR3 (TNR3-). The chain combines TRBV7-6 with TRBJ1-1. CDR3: CASSLSLNTEAFF.